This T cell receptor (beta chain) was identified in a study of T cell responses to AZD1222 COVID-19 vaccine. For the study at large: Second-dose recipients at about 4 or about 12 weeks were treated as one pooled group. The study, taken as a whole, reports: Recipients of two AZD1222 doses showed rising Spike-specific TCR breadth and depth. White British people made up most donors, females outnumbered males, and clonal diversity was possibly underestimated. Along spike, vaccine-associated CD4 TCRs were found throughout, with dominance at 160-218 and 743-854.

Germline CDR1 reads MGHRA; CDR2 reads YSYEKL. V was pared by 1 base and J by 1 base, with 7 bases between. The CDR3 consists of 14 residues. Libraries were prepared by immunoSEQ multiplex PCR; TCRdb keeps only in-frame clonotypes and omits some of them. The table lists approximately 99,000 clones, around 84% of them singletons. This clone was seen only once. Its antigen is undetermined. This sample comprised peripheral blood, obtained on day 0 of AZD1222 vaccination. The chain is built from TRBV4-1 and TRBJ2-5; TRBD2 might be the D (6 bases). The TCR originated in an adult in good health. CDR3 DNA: TGCGCCAGCAGCCAAGTGGGACTCCAAGAGACCCAGTACTTC. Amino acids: CASSQVGLQETQYF.